The 21 T cell receptor beta chains below were found in one sample sequenced in a study of neurological immune-mediated disorders. As to time point: technical triplicate 2. TCRdb used MiXCR to reprocess the 5' RACE reads, holding one entry per CDR3 protein. Of tens of thousands of distinct CDR3 sequences in the sample, less than 25% were seen once. The sample taken for sequencing was PBMCs. All receptors derive from a man in his 60s with HTLV-1-associated myelopathy (HAM/TSP).

This clonotype was detected only a few times. V and J are TRBV5-1 and TRBJ1-5, with 8 bases identical to TRBD1. Germline assignment: CDR1 SGHRS and CDR2 YFSETQ. The CDR3 contains 15 residues. V lost 2 bases, J lost 7 bases, and 8 bases stayed unmatched. The CDR3 here is CASSFDGQGGQPQHF. The CDR3 coding sequence is TGCGCCAGCAGCTTCGATGGACAGGGAGGCCAGCCCCAGCATTTT.

V is TRBV5-1 and J is TRBJ2-3; 8 bases agree with TRBD2. In germline, CDR1 is SGHRS, CDR2 YFSETQ. V was clipped by 1 base and J by 6 bases; unmatched bases: 10. The CDR3 spans 16 residues. As DNA, the CDR3 is TGCGCCAGCAGCTTGCGGTCAGCGGGGGCGATCGATACGCAGTATTTT. Translating it yields CASSLRSAGAIDTQYF.

J is TRBJ2-3 and V is TRBV2; tentatively, D is TRBD2 (6 bases). V gave up 2 bases and J gave up 2 bases, with 11 bases separating them. The CDR3 consists of 15 residues. CDR1 is SNHLY, CDR2 FYNNEI, per germline. The CDR3 nucleotides read TGTGCCAGCAGTGAAATTGGCGGGAACACAGATACGCAGTATTTT. Amino acid sequence: CASSEIGGNTDTQYF.

This chain links TRBV29-1 with TRBJ1-1, with 11 bases aligning to TRBD1. Unmatched junction bases numbered 4, after V lost 4 bases and J lost 6 bases. The length of the CDR3 is 13 residues. Looked up from germline, CDR1 is SQVTM and CDR2 is ANQGSEA. The CDR3 reads CSVGTGGASEAFF. CDR3 nucleotide sequence: TGCAGCGTTGGGACAGGGGGCGCATCTGAAGCTTTCTTT.

The chain carries TRBV6-5 and TRBJ2-3; D uncertain. Between the trimmed V and J ends, which lost 0 bases and 4 bases, there was a span of 11 bases. The CDR3 spans 15 residues. Germline CDR1 is MNHEY and CDR2 is SVGAGI. CDR3: CASSYSFVTPDTQYF. DNA for the CDR3: TGTGCCAGCAGTTACTCGTTTGTTACGCCAGATACGCAGTATTTT.

This clonotype showed up many times. The chain has TRBV11-2 and TRBJ2-3, with D unresolved. Germline V CDR1 and CDR2: SGHAT, FQNNGV. Trimming removed 3 bases at V and 5 bases at J, with 18 bases between. The length of the CDR3 is 16 residues. For the CDR3, the DNA is TGTGCCAGCAGCTTCCCCCCGGGCGGATTTGGAGATACGCAGTATTTT. Translating gives CASSFPPGGFGDTQYF.

The sample holds many counts of this clonotype. This chain links TRBV5-1 with TRBJ1-5, with a possible D match to TRBD1 (5 bases). The germline gives CDR1 SGHRS, CDR2 YFSETQ. CDR3 length: 13 residues. The V gene lost 3 bases and the J gene lost 7 bases, with 11 bases spanning the gap. The chain's CDR3 is CASSWGPEQPQHF. The CDR3 nucleotides are TGCGCCAGCAGCTGGGGCCCCGAGCAGCCCCAGCATTTT.

This clonotype was recorded many times. The chain employs TRBV12-5 and TRBJ1-5; 7 bases fit TRBD1. The germline gives CDR1 LGHNT, CDR2 FRNRAP. The CDR3 is made up of 16 amino acids. J was trimmed by 0 bases and V by 6 bases; bases with no gene match: 8. DNA for the CDR3: TGTGCTAGTGGACGGTCCGGGACAGCTAGCAATCAGCCCCAGCATTTT. Its protein is CASGRSGTASNQPQHF.

This clonotype was found many times. The chain couples TRBV10-2 to TRBJ2-7; 8 positions match TRBD2. The germline V gene encodes CDR1 WSHSY and CDR2 SAAADI. J lost 4 bases, V lost 0 bases, and 2 bases had no gene match. The CDR3 extends over 14 amino acids. In DNA form, the CDR3 reads TGCGCCAGCAGTGAGTCCAGCGGGAGTTACGAGCAGTACTTC. It translates to CASSESSGSYEQYF.

The rearrangement uses TRBV5-1 and TRBJ1-5, with D hard to call. Germline-derived CDR1 and CDR2 are SGHRS and YFSETQ. This CDR3 contains 14 residues. V gave up 3 bases and J gave up 6 bases, with 13 bases separating them. CDR3 in amino acids: CASSSGPETQPQHF. CDR3 bases: TGCGCCAGCAGCTCTGGGCCGGAGACTCAGCCCCAGCATTTT.

The rearrangement uses TRBV10-2 and TRBJ2-5, with 9 bases fitting TRBD2. Trimming took 8 bases from V and 4 from J; bases not matched to a gene: 5. The germline V gene has CDR1 WSHSY and CDR2 SAAADI. There are 13 residues in the CDR3. The CDR3 coding sequence is TGCGCCAGCGGAGCGGGGGGTGGAGAGACCCAGTACTTC. It translates to CASGAGGGETQYF.

This clonotype was observed many times. The chain joins TRBV12-3 or TRBV12-4 to TRBJ1-4; TRBD1 matches 7 bases. CDR3 length: 11 amino acids. Trimming took 5 bases from V and 11 from J; bases not matched to a gene: 2. The CDR3, as DNA: TGTGCCAGCAGTCCGGGACAGAAACTGTTTTTT. The encoded protein is CASSPGQKLFF.

This clonotype was counted many times. The chain couples TRBV5-1 to TRBJ2-5, with 12 bases fitting TRBD2. Germline V gene data show CDR1 as SGHRS and CDR2 as YFSETQ. The V gene end was trimmed by 1 base and the J gene end by 1 base; junction bases not matched to a gene: 2. The CDR3 has 16 residues. CDR3 in DNA: TGCGCCAGCAGCTTGAGGACTAGCGGGACCCAAGAGACCCAGTACTTC. Translated, it gives CASSLRTSGTQETQYF.

Many counts were recorded for this clonotype. The chain has TRBV29-1 and TRBJ2-1; 7 bases align to TRBD1. Germline lookup yields CDR1 SQVTM and CDR2 ANQGSEA. Losses at the gene ends were 6 bases for V and 9 bases for J; bases not matched to a gene: 11. The CDR3 has 13 residues. In nucleotides, the CDR3 is TGCAGCGTGGGGGCCCCTCCAGGGGGTGAGCAGTTCTTC. Its protein product is CSVGAPPGGEQFF.

This rearrangement joins TRBV7-6 to TRBJ2-1; 14 positions agree with TRBD2. The length of the CDR3 is 16 residues. Germline loops: CDR1 SGHVS, CDR2 FNYEAQ. The V gene end was trimmed by 5 bases and the J gene end by 5 bases; junction bases not matched to a gene: 5. CDR3 protein: CASSLGTSGSHNEQFF. Here the CDR3 DNA reads TGTGCCAGCAGCCTAGGGACTAGCGGGAGCCACAATGAGCAGTTCTTC.

This clonotype was picked up many times. V and J are TRBV28 and TRBJ2-1, with D perhaps TRBD1 or TRBD2 (6 bases each). Trimming took 7 bases from V and 9 from J, leaving 19 bases between them. The CDR3 contains 14 residues. CDR1 and CDR2 from the germline V gene are MDHEN and SYDVKM. CDR3 amino acids: CASIGGTSGGEQFF. The DNA of the CDR3 is TGTGCCAGCATAGGGGGGACATCCGGCGGTGAGCAGTTCTTC.

This clonotype has at least ten counts. CDR3 DNA: TGCGCCAGCAGGCCCGGTCCCCAGGGCACCTACGAGCAGTACTTC. It specifies CASRPGPQGTYEQYF. V usage is TRBV5-1 and J usage is TRBJ2-7, with TRBD1 as a possible D gene (5 bases). Germline V gene lookup returns CDR1 SGHRS and CDR2 YFSETQ. This CDR3 is built from 15 residues. Trimming removed 5 bases at V and 2 bases at J, with 17 bases between.

Ten or more counts support this clonotype. The V gene is TRBV7-9, the J gene TRBJ2-7; tentative D call: TRBD2 (5 bases). V dropped 5 bases and J dropped 5 bases, with 10 bases sitting between them. Germline V lookup: CDR1 SEHNR, CDR2 FQNEAQ (reference sequence). This CDR3 region has 12 residues. The CDR3 is CASSPQEDEQYF. CDR3 DNA: TGTGCCAGCAGCCCCCAGGAGGACGAGCAGTACTTC. Supplemented by reference TRBV7-9 and TRBJ2-7, the full variable domain reads DTGVSQNPRHKITKRGQNVTFRCDPISEHNRLYWYRQTLGQGPEFLTYFQNEAQLEKSRLLSDRFSAERPKGSFSTLEIQRTEQGDSAMYLCASSPQEDEQYFGPGTRLTVT.

This clonotype came up many times. This chain links TRBV20-1 with TRBJ1-6, with TRBD1 matching 7 bases. The germline V gene has CDR1 DFQATT and CDR2 SNEGSKA (reference sequence). The CDR3 runs to 17 residues. The junction had 13 bases not matched to a gene; V was cut back by 6 bases and J by 2 bases. The CDR3 spells CSAKVGTASTYNSPLHF. CDR3 nucleotide sequence: TGCAGTGCCAAGGTCGGGACAGCCAGCACCTATAATTCACCCCTCCACTTT.

This clonotype occurred many times. The V gene is TRBV5-5, the J gene TRBJ2-4; the D is unclear. V was shortened by 2 bases and J by 1 base, with 10 bases between the two germline ends. Germline loops: CDR1 SGHKS, CDR2 YYEKEE (reference sequence). The CDR3 runs to 15 residues. CDR3 in amino acids: CASSFGWSAKNIQYF. For the CDR3, the DNA is TGTGCCAGCAGCTTCGGTTGGTCGGCCAAAAACATTCAGTACTTC.

This clonotype showed up just a few times. The chain recombines TRBV6-2 or TRBV6-3 with TRBJ2-7, with no clear D. This CDR3 is built from 13 residues. Between the trimmed V and J ends, which lost 0 bases and 6 bases, there was a span of 9 bases. CDR1 MNHEY and CDR2 SVGEGT come from the germline V gene. CDR3 nucleotides: TGTGCCAGCAGTTACTCGACTCCCCCCGAGCAGTACTTC. Amino acids: CASSYSTPPEQYF.